This T cell receptor beta chain was identified in a study of graft-versus-host responses after intestinal transplantation. Study-level results: Within the allografts of patients who had graft-donor T cell macrochimerism, graft-versus-host to host-versus-graft clonal ratios were high. Recipient marrow contained GvH clones, some of which appeared first in ileum or blood.

Germline V CDR1 and CDR2: MDHEN, SYDVKM. J was trimmed by 7 bases and V by 9 bases; bases with no gene match: 5. This CDR3 has 13 residues. For this clone: Its antigen is not identified.

Here immunoSEQ multiplex PCR was the method, and the copy in TCRdb shows in-frame clones only, minus some. The table includes some 38,000 clones, nearly 95% detected once. J is TRBJ1-4 and V is TRBV28; 10 bases fit TRBD1. The receptor's source is a human donor who was the organ donor for an intestinal transplant. The input for sequencing was unstimulated CD8+ T cells sorted from spleen or lymph node cells, taken before transplant. The CDR3 DNA follows: TGTGCCAGTGACAGGGGGCAGGGTGAAAAACTGTTTTTT. As protein: CASDRGQGEKLFF.